There are a few counts of the clone carrying this T cell receptor beta chain. This entry comes from a study of T-cell reconstitution after alpha-beta-depleted transplantation in children. V shed 6 bases, J shed 6 bases, and the junction held 5 bases outside the gene matches. Germline values: CDR1 MNHNS, CDR2 SASEGT. The CDR3 is 14 residues long. Preparation of the TCRbeta library used unique molecular identifiers. TCRdb called the PCR reads again in MiXCR, with one record for every CDR3 protein. The data show 200,000 to 300,000 distinct CDR3 sequences, roughly 23% seen once. The TCR was taken from a girl aged 2-10 years with Fanconi anemia, due to receive a stem cell transplant. The rearrangement uses TRBV6-1 and TRBJ2-2; TRBD2 agrees at 9 bases. Sequences were derived from PBMCs, sampled before TCRalphabeta/CD19-depleted stem cell transplant. The CDR3 here is CASSPSGEAGELFF. CDR3 DNA sequence: TGTGCCAGCAGCCCTAGCGGGGAGGCCGGGGAGCTGTTTTTT.